Following are 6 T cell receptor beta chains from one sample sequenced in a study of CD8 T cells in ankylosing spondylitis. MiXCR was run by TCRdb on the 5' RACE reads, yielding one entry per CDR3 protein. The sample has 200,000 to 250,000 distinct CDR3 sequences; about 11% are singletons. Sequencing input: blood, either unsorted or a sorted T cell fraction (not recorded which). All receptors derive from a male donor with ankylosing spondylitis or in good health (not recorded which).

The CDR3 region is CASSSPRTGGYNQPQHF. CDR3 sequence (DNA): TGTGCCAGCAGCTCTCCCCGGACAGGGGGCTACAATCAGCCCCAGCATTTT. The J gene is TRBJ1-5, the V gene TRBV7-2; TRBD1 agrees at 11 bases. The CDR3 loop spans 17 amino acids. CDR1 and CDR2 from the germline V gene are SGHTA and FQGNSA. Trimming removed 4 bases from V and 3 bases from J; junction bases left unmatched: 8. The complete variable domain, with remaining parts taken from reference TRBV7-2 and TRBJ1-5, reads GAGVSQSPSNKVTEKGKDVELRCDPISGHTALYWYRQSLGQGLEFLIYFQGNSAPDKSGLPSDRFSAERTGGSVSTLTIQRTQQEDSAVYLCASSSPRTGGYNQPQHFGDGTRLSIL.

This rearrangement joins TRBV5-1 to TRBJ2-7; 8 nucleotides align to TRBD2. CDR1 and CDR2 from the germline V gene are SGHRS and YFSETQ. The CDR3 totals 15 residues. V shed 4 bases, J shed 3 bases, and the junction held 9 bases outside the gene matches. The CDR3 sequence is CASSPSSSGFYEQYF. In DNA form, the CDR3 reads TGCGCCAGCAGCCCAAGCTCTAGCGGGTTCTACGAGCAGTACTTC.

Ten or more counts support this clonotype. This rearrangement joins TRBV2 to TRBJ1-1; 10 bases are a match to TRBD1. CDR1 is SNHLY and CDR2 is FYNNEI in the germline V gene. The junction had 4 bases not matched to a gene; V was cut back by 6 bases and J by 3 bases. The CDR3 covers 14 residues. CDR3 nucleotides: TGTGCCAGCAGGTCCGGGACAGGGGACACTGAAGCTTTCTTT. Amino acid sequence: CASRSGTGDTEAFF.

This chain uses TRBV7-2 with TRBJ2-2; 8 nucleotides align to TRBD2. Per the germline V gene, CDR1 is SGHTA and CDR2 is FQGNSA. The J segment lost 6 bases and the V segment lost 5 bases, leaving 11 bases of the junction unmatched. The CDR3 is 16 residues long. CDR3 sequence (DNA): TGTGCCAGCAGCAACTGGAGGGCGGGGGGCCCCGGGGAGCTGTTTTTT. Translation: CASSNWRAGGPGELFF.

This clonotype was observed a handful of times. The chain employs TRBV12-3 or TRBV12-4 and TRBJ1-5; D is possibly TRBD1 (5 bases). Trimming took 5 bases from V and 5 from J, leaving 16 bases between them. CDR3 length: 15 residues. The CDR3 protein is CASSQGTPEDQPQHF. The CDR3 DNA follows: TGTGCCAGCAGTCAAGGGACGCCAGAGGATCAGCCCCAGCATTTT.

This clonotype has ten or more counts. This chain's CDR3 is CSARGLAGGFSGELFF. The CDR3 nucleotides are TGCAGTGCTAGGGGTCTAGCGGGGGGGTTCTCCGGGGAGCTGTTTTTT. The chain couples TRBV20-1 to TRBJ2-2, with 12 nucleotides matching TRBD2. V lost 3 bases to trimming and J lost 6 bases; unmatched junction nucleotides: 8. Looked up from germline, CDR1 is DFQATT and CDR2 is SNEGSKA (reference sequence). This CDR3 has 16 amino acids.